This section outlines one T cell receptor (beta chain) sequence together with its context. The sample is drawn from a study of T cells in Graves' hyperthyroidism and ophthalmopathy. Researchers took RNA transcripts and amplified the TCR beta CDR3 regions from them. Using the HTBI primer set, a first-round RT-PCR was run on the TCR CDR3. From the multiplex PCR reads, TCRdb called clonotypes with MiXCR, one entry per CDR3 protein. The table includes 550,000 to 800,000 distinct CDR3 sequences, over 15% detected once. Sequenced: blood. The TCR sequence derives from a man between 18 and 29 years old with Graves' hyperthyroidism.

CDR3 DNA sequence: TGTGCCAGCAGCAGACTAGCTACAGTCCTTTACAATGAGCAGTTCTTC. Translated: CASSRLATVLYNEQFF. The gene calls are TRBV11-3 and TRBJ2-1; 7 bases match TRBD2. The germline V gene has CDR1 SGHNT and CDR2 YENEEA. The junction had 11 bases not matched to a gene; V was cut back by 5 bases and J by 4 bases. The CDR3 runs 16 residues.